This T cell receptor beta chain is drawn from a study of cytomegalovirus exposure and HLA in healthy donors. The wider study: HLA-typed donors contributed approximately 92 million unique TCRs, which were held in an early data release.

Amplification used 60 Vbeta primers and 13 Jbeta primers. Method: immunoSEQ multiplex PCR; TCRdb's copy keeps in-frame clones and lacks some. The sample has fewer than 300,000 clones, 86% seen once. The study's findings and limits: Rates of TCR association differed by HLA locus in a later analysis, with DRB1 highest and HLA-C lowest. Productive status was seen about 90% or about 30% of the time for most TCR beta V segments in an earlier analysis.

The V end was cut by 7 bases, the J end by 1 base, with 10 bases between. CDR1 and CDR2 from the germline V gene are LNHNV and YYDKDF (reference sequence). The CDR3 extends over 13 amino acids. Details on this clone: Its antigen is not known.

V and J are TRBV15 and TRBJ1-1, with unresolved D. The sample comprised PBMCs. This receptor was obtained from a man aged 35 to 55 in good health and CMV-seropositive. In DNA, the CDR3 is TGTGCCACCACCCCGAGCGGGAACACTGAAGCTTTCTTT. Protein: CATTPSGNTEAFF.